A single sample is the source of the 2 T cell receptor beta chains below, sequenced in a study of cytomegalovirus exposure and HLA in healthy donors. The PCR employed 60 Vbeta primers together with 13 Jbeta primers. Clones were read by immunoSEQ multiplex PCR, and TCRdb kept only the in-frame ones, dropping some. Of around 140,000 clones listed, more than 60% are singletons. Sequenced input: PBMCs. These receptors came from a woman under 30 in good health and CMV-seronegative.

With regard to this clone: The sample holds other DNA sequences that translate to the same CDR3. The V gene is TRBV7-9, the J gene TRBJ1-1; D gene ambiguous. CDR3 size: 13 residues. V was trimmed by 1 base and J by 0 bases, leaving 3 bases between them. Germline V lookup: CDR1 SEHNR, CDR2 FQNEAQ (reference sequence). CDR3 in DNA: TGTGCCAGCAGCTTAGATATGAACACTGAAGCTTTCTTT. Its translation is CASSLDMNTEAFF.

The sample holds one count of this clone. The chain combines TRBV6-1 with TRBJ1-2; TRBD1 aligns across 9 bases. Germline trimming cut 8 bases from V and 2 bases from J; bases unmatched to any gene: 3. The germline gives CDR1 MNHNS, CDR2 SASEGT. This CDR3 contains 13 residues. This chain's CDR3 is CASEDRGNYGYTF. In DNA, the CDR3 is TGTGCCAGCGAGGACAGGGGCAACTATGGCTACACCTTC.